This T cell receptor beta chain emerged from a study of T cell responses to AZD1222 COVID-19 vaccine. Profiling relied on immunoSEQ multiplex PCR, and the TCRdb table lists in-frame clones only, not all of them. The sample has about 83,000 clones, 80% to 90% seen once. Germline CDR1 is MNHEY and CDR2 is SVGEGT. V lost 4 bases to trimming and J lost 15 bases; unmatched junction nucleotides: 14. This CDR3 region has 14 residues. The sample consisted of peripheral blood, taken on day 0 of AZD1222 vaccination. The chain recombines TRBV6-2 or TRBV6-3 with TRBJ2-3, with 9 bases lining up with TRBD2. This TCR came from an adult in good health. DNA of the CDR3: TGTGCCAGCAGTTCTCAGCGGGAGGCCTCATTTTTATATTTT. Translated: CASSSQREASFLYF.